This T cell receptor (beta chain) came from a study of response to subunit inactivated influenza vaccine. In TCRdb, the RT-PCR reads were re-called with MiXCR into one record per CDR3 protein. The sample has 860,000 or so distinct CDR3 sequences, about 20% seen once. In germline, CDR1 is DFQATT, CDR2 SNEGSKA (reference sequence). The length of the CDR3 is 14 residues. The V gene lost 5 bases and the J gene lost 5 bases, with 19 bases spanning the gap. This specimen consisted of PBMCs from blood, obtained around 5 days after vaccination. The genes are TRBV20-1 and TRBJ2-7; D perhaps matches TRBD2 (6 bases). The sequence came from a man aged 45-60 years who received an inactivated influenza vaccine. As DNA, the CDR3 is TGCAGTGCTTACAAGTCCCGGGGGAACCACGAGCAGTACTTC. Protein sequence: CSAYKSRGNHEQYF.